Below, 9 T cell receptor beta chains from the same sample are listed, as sequenced in a study of tumor and adjacent non-tumor tissue in lung cancer. Three rounds of nested PCR, following a modified ARM-PCR protocol, produced the TCRbeta library. TCRdb analysed the multiplex PCR reads with MiXCR anew, one entry per CDR3 protein. The sample contains about 110,000 distinct CDR3 sequences, roughly 77% of which appear only once. This sample's RNA came from whole unsorted tissue. Sequenced sample: lung tumor tissue. Receptor source: a woman aged 55-69 years with non-small cell lung cancer.

Details on this clonotype: This may be a read error, as it is one base from a much larger clone. The chain has TRBV20-1 and TRBJ1-5; tentative D call: TRBD1 (5 bases). Trimming left V 7 bases short and J 0 bases short, with 16 bases between. The CDR3 is 15 amino acids. Germline V lookup: CDR1 DFQATT, CDR2 SNEGSKA (reference sequence). The CDR3 DNA reads as TGCAGTGATGGCCGGGACGGAAATAGCAATCAGCCCCAGCATTTT. It is translated as CSDGRDGNSNQPQHF.

This clonotype was observed a few times. This may come from a read error, since a much larger clone is one base off. The chain has TRBV29-1 and TRBJ1-2; the match to TRBD1 covers 7 bases. Germline V CDR1 and CDR2: SQVTM, ANQGSEA. CDR3 length equals 14 residues. The CDR3 region is CSVAPQTGVIGYIF. The DNA for the CDR3 is TGCAGCGTTGCCCCTCAAACAGGGGTGATAGGCTACATCTTC.

As to this clonotype: An end of the junction differs from the germline gene, which may be a read error. The rearrangement uses TRBV11-2 and TRBJ1-1; possible D gene TRBD1, 5 bases. This CDR3 region has 16 residues. CDR1 and CDR2 (germline): SGHAT, FQNNGV. CDR3 region: CASRRDCLSGNTEAFF. The CDR3 region has the DNA TGTGCCAGCAGACGGGACTGCCTTAGCGGGAACACTGAAGCTTTCTTC. The whole variable domain, remainder taken from reference TRBV11-2 and TRBJ1-1, is EAGVAQSPRYKIIEKRQSVAFWCNPISGHATLYWYQQILGQGPKLLIQFQNNGVVDDSQLPKDRFSAERLKGVDSTLKIQPAKLEDSAVYLCASRRDCLSGNTEAFFGQGTRLTVV.

About this clonotype itself: Mismatch with germline at one junction end may stem from a read error. The CDR3 is CTSSSSQGGRNTGELFF. CDR3 coding DNA: TGTACCAGTAGCTCTTCCCAGGGGGGGCGGAACACCGGGGAGCTGTTTTTT. This chain connects TRBV11-2 to TRBJ2-2; tentatively, D is TRBD1 or TRBD2 (7 bases each). This CDR3 spans 17 amino acids. The germline V gene has CDR1 SGHAT and CDR2 FQNNGV.

A word on this clonotype: Since a much larger clone is just one base distant, this may be a read error. The J gene is TRBJ2-7, the V gene TRBV5-6; perhaps TRBD1 as D (5 bases). CDR3 size: 14 residues. Germline V gene sequence: CDR1 SGHDT, CDR2 YYEEEE. CDR3 DNA sequence: TGTGTCAGCACCCACCGACGACAGCCCTACGAGCAGTACTTC. It yields the protein CVSTHRRQPYEQYF.

This clonotype showed up just once. The conserved phenylalanine or tryptophan is not found at the CDR3 terminus, so this likely reflects a read error. This chain uses TRBV11-1 with TRBJ2-2, with 10 bases fitting TRBD2. CDR3 length equals 17 residues. CDR1 and CDR2 from the germline V gene are SGHAT and FQDESV (reference sequence). This CDR3 reads CAISPRLAGESTRELFI. The CDR3 DNA is TGTGCCATTAGCCCGCGGCTAGCGGGAGAATCCACCCGGGAGCTGTTTATT.

The chain combines TRBV6-5 with TRBJ1-3; D remains unclear. CDR3 length equals 16 residues. Germline V gene lookup returns CDR1 MNHEY and CDR2 SVGAGI. Trimming shortened V by 4 bases and J by 0 bases, and 13 bases separated the two germline ends. Here the CDR3 DNA reads TGTGCCAGCAGTTTCGGCATGACTCTCTCTGGAAACACCATATATTTT. Amino acids: CASSFGMTLSGNTIYF.

This chain uses TRBV20-1 with TRBJ1-5; a possible D gene is TRBD1 (5 bases). Germline V gene sequence: CDR1 DFQATT, CDR2 SNEGSKA (reference sequence). This CDR3 comprises 15 residues. CDR3 bases: TGCTGTACTAGAGAACAAGGGGATAGCAATCAGCCCCAGCATTTT. Protein: CCTREQGDSNQPQHF.

As regards this clonotype: The junction departs from the called germline gene at one end, perhaps through a read error. The rearrangement joins TRBV11-2 to TRBJ2-7; TRBD2 agrees at 9 bases. The CDR3 contains 15 residues. The V gene's germline CDR1 is SGHAT and CDR2 FQNNGV. The CDR3, as DNA: TGTGCCAGCAGATACGGGACTAGCCGGAGCTACGAGCTGTACTTC. This sequence encodes CASRYGTSRSYELYF.